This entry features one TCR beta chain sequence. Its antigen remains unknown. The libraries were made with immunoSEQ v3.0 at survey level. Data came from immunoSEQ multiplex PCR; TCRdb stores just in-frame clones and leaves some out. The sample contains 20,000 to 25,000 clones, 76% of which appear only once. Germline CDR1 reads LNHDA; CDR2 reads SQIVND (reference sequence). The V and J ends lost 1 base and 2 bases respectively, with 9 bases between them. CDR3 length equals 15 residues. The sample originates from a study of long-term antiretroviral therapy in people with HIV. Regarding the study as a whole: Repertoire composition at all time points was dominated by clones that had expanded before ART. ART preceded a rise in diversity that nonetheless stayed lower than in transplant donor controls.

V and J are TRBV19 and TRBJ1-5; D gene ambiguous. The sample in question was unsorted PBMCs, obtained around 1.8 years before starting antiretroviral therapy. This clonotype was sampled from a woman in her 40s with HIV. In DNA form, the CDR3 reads TGTGCCAGTAGTATAGGAATAGGAGGCAATCAGCCCCAGCATTTT. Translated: CASSIGIGGNQPQHF.